A selection of T cell receptor beta chains follows, all from one sample in a study of identifying expanded T cells in peripheral blood. Method: immunoSEQ multiplex PCR; TCRdb's copy keeps in-frame clones and lacks some. The table includes approximately 94,000 clones, approximately 88% detected once. The source material was blood. Receptors originate from a person aged 18 to 70 in good health. The CDR3 runs from the conserved cysteine through the conserved F or W. D genes are given only for firm matches. Not all rows give a size; the values are once, few, many and, for expanded clones, a class.

>NA|few|TRBV2|TRBJ1-1
CASHLTVPPTEAFF
TGTGCCAGCCATTTAACAGTGCCGCCCACTGAAGCTTTCTTT
>NA|NA|TRBV6-5|TRBJ2-5
CASGPPQETQYF
TGTGCCAGCGGCCCCCCCCAAGAGACCCAGTACTTC
>NA|NA|TRBV19|TRBJ2-2
CASSVNRAAGDGELFF
TGTGCCAGTAGTGTCAACAGGGCCGCGGGGGACGGGGAGCTGTTTTTT
>NA|NA|TRBV29-1|TRBJ1-3
CSVEDARAPGNTIYF
TGCAGCGTTGAAGATGCGAGGGCGCCCGGAAACACCATATATTTT
>NA|NA|TRBV30|TRBJ1-2
CAWSHARDRANYGYTF
TGTGCCTGGAGCCATGCTCGGGACCGCGCTAACTATGGCTACACCTTC
>NA|few|TRBV28|TRBJ1-5
CASSPQGYSNQPQHF
TGTGCCAGCAGTCCACAGGGTTATAGCAATCAGCCCCAGCATTTT
>TRBD1|once|TRBV12-5|TRBJ2-6
CASGLASGTGLSGANVLTF
TGTGCTAGTGGTTTGGCATCCGGGACAGGGCTCTCTGGGGCCAACGTCCTGACTTTC
>TRBD1|NA|TRBV18|TRBJ2-7
CASSKRQGSYEQYF
TGTGCCAGCTCAAAAAGACAGGGCTCCTACGAGCAGTACTTC
>NA|NA|TRBV6-1|TRBJ1-2
CASSDLGVGYGYTF
TGTGCCAGCAGTGATCTGGGGGTGGGGTATGGCTACACCTTC
>TRBD1|NA|TRBV5-1|TRBJ2-2
CASNNRGGTGELFF
TGCGCCAGCAACAACAGGGGTGGCACCGGGGAGCTGTTTTTT
>TRBD1|few|TRBV18|TRBJ2-7
CASSADRGRAEQYF
TGTGCCAGCTCAGCAGACAGGGGGCGCGCCGAGCAGTACTTC